This T cell receptor beta chain comes out of a study of blood T cells in healthy people across ages. Study-wide points: With donor CMV status unknown, expanded clonotype changes were possibly confounded.

This clonotype was seen a single time. Its antigen is unknown. A second PCR, run for about 7 to 11 cycles, used a sample-barcoded 5' primer plus a J-beta primer mix. TCRdb processed the 5' RACE reads anew with MiXCR; each CDR3 protein has one entry. The profile shows 1.2 million to 1.5 million distinct CDR3 sequences, 42% of them singletons. Deletions cut 5 bases from V and 8 bases from J, with 9 bases between. Germline CDR1 and CDR2: DFQATT and SNEGSKA (reference sequence). This CDR3 is 10 amino acids long. This receptor was taken from a woman aged 18-29 years in good health. What was sequenced was blood. The chain joins TRBV20-1 to TRBJ1-2; D is undetermined. This CDR3 reads CSAHGMGYTF. The CDR3 bases are TGCAGTGCTCACGGTATGGGCTACACCTTC.